The following is a T cell receptor beta chain sequence with its context. The antigen is undetermined. This sample stems from a study of cytomegalovirus exposure and HLA in healthy donors. On the study more broadly: A prior analysis found 117 million unique TCR beta sequences from 150 million to 200 million T cells. Of the donors genotyped, several hundred in all, about 76% fell in the Caucasian-associated ancestry cluster.

J gave up 7 bases and V 7 bases, and 7 bases lay outside the gene matches. Per the germline V gene, CDR1 is MNHEY and CDR2 is SVGAGI. The CDR3 spans 13 residues. Overall study findings and caveats: In an earlier analysis, in 620 or so donors, most V segments appeared productive either ~90% or ~30% of the time. The investigators catalogued 150 or so TCR beta chains as cytomegalovirus-associated.

Both 60 Vbeta primers and 13 Jbeta primers went into the PCR. Libraries were prepared by immunoSEQ multiplex PCR; TCRdb keeps only in-frame clonotypes and omits some of them. The data contain more than 80,000 clones, about 75% of them singletons. The source material was PBMCs. The sequence derives from a male donor in good health and CMV-seropositive. V and J are TRBV6-5 and TRBJ1-5; 7 nucleotides line up with TRBD1. The CDR3 loop is CASTPYRGQPQHF. The DNA of the CDR3 is TGTGCCAGCACCCCCTACAGGGGACAGCCCCAGCATTTT.